This T cell receptor (beta chain) came from a study of blood T cell repertoires in COVID-19. Across the whole study: Researchers got acute and convalescent COVID-19 samples from the United States, Italy and Spain. In each case, the material was cDNA or gDNA derived from T cells, B-cell-depleted T cells, or PBMCs.

Germline lookup yields CDR1 SGHTA and CDR2 FQGNSA. The V and J ends lost 6 bases and 6 bases, in that order; junction bases with no gene match: 8. CDR3 length: 14 amino acids. The authors' processing: Amplification of reference gene primers provided the estimated nucleated cell counts. This table comes from immunoSEQ multiplex PCR, and its TCRdb copy is limited to in-frame clones, with some not included. V, J and clone size are those of that table, while D and trimming were read from the DNA. The table has 250,000 to 300,000 clones, about 85% seen once. Sequenced sample: peripheral blood. The chain uses TRBV7-2 and TRBJ1-5; 7 nucleotides line up with TRBD1. The clonotype originates from a woman between 50 and 59 years old who had recovered from COVID-19. The CDR3 sequence: CASRPTGRTQPQHF. CDR3 DNA: TGTGCCAGCAGGCCGACAGGGAGGACTCAGCCCCAGCATTTT.